The 20 T cell receptor beta chains below come from one sample, sequenced in a study of shared clonotypes between healthy human individuals. Data came from immunoSEQ multiplex PCR; TCRdb stores just in-frame clones and leaves some out. Among 450,000 to 650,000 clones listed, around 78% were seen once. Sequencing used PBMCs. These receptors were collected from a middle-aged woman in good health. Some clones in this sample may be carry-over from other donors' samples.

There are a few counts of this clone. The chain employs TRBV6-1 and TRBJ1-5; 8 bases map to TRBD1. V trimming: 3 bases; J trimming: 6 bases; junction bases outside the gene matches: 7. The CDR3 spans 15 residues. Germline CDR1 is MNHNS and CDR2 is SASEGT. CDR3 in DNA: TGTGCCAGCAGTGAGGGTCAGGGGGCAGCTCAGCCCCAGCATTTT. This gives the protein CASSEGQGAAQPQHF.

V usage is TRBV18 and J usage is TRBJ2-2; D ambiguous. The germline V and J ends were trimmed by 3 bases and 3 bases, with 26 bases remaining between them. This CDR3 has 20 amino acids. Germline CDR1 reads KGHSH; CDR2 reads LQKENI. The CDR3 DNA sequence: TGTGCCAGCTCACCGTCGTCCGGAAGACCGACCGAAACCTACACCGGGGAGCTGTTTTTT. This gives the protein CASSPSSGRPTETYTGELFF.

The rearrangement links TRBV19 to TRBJ2-7; 9 positions match TRBD1. V was pared by 5 bases and J by 3 bases, with 8 bases of the junction left unmatched. CDR1 and CDR2 (germline): LNHDA, SQIVND (reference sequence). This CDR3 region has 15 residues. CDR3 region: CASSARQGDYYEQYF. The DNA for the CDR3 is TGTGCCAGTAGTGCGCGACAGGGGGACTACTACGAGCAGTACTTC. Variable domain in full (rest from reference TRBV19 and TRBJ2-7): DGGITQSPKYLFRKEGQNVTLSCEQNLNHDAMYWYRQDPGQGLRLIYYSQIVNDFQKGDIAEGYSVSREKKESFPLTVTSAQKNPTAFYLCASSARQGDYYEQYFGPGTRLTVT.

This clone has just a few counts. The chain carries TRBV5-4 and TRBJ2-1; D is undetermined. Trimming shortened V by 1 base and J by 0 bases, and 5 bases separated the two germline ends. The CDR3 is made up of 14 amino acids. Germline V gene lookup returns CDR1 SGHNT and CDR2 YYREEE (reference sequence). As DNA, the CDR3 is TGTGCCAGCAGCTTGCCGGACTCCTACAATGAGCAGTTCTTC. Protein sequence: CASSLPDSYNEQFF.

The chain joins TRBV11-2 to TRBJ1-2; D possibly corresponds to TRBD1 (5 bases). Germline values: CDR1 SGHAT, CDR2 FQNNGV. This CDR3 is 12 amino acids long. V shed 0 bases and J shed 10 bases, with 9 bases lying between them. The chain's CDR3 is CASSLESQDYTF. In DNA, the CDR3 is TGTGCCAGCAGCTTAGAGTCACAGGACTACACCTTC.

This clone was seen ten or more times. V gene TRBV9 combines with J gene TRBJ2-5; the D gene is possibly TRBD1 (6 bases). The V gene's germline CDR1 is SGDLS and CDR2 YYNGEE. CDR3 length equals 15 residues. V lost 3 bases, J lost 0 bases, and 12 bases lay in between. CDR3 DNA: TGTGCCAGCAGCGGCTTGGGGGCAGACCAAGAGACCCAGTACTTC. Translation: CASSGLGADQETQYF.

This clone was picked up a small number of times. CDR3 residues: CASSEGLHSGNTIYF. DNA of the CDR3: TGTGCCAGCAGTGAAGGGCTCCACTCTGGAAACACCATATATTTT. The chain carries TRBV6-1 and TRBJ1-3; D is unclear. Trimming stripped 1 base from V and 0 bases from J, with 7 bases between. The V gene's germline CDR1 is MNHNS and CDR2 SASEGT. This CDR3 has 15 amino acids.

The chain couples TRBV28 to TRBJ2-1; TRBD1 agrees at 9 bases. Trimming removed 7 bases from V and 9 bases from J; junction bases left unmatched: 10. The CDR3 consists of 14 residues. Germline V gene data show CDR1 as MDHEN and CDR2 as SYDVKM. The CDR3: CASTPYRGQGEQFF. The CDR3 nucleotides read TGTGCCAGCACACCCTACAGGGGGCAGGGTGAGCAGTTCTTC.

This chain uses TRBV4-3 with TRBJ2-7, with D hard to call. Trimming left V 0 bases short and J 6 bases short, with 9 bases between. The CDR3 totals 13 residues. Germline loops: CDR1 LGHNA, CDR2 YSLEER. The CDR3 DNA reads TGCGCCAGCAGCCAAGATTTCCGCGGCGAGCAGTACTTC. Protein sequence: CASSQDFRGEQYF.

As to this clone: This sample includes further DNA sequences coding for the same CDR3. The V and J genes are TRBV2 and TRBJ2-7; maybe TRBD1 (5 bases). The CDR3 has 13 residues. The V end lost 6 bases, the J end lost 1 base, and 10 bases lay between the germline ends. Germline V gene sequence: CDR1 SNHLY, CDR2 FYNNEI. The CDR3 bases are TGTGCCAGCAGCTGGCAGGGTTCCTACGAGCAGTACTTC. Protein product: CASSWQGSYEQYF.

The V call is TRBV18, the J call TRBJ2-1; 9 positions agree with TRBD1. Germline V lookup: CDR1 KGHSH, CDR2 LQKENI. The CDR3 runs 16 residues. Trimming took 3 bases from V and 9 from J; bases not matched to a gene: 12. The CDR3 nucleotides read TGTGCCAGCTCACCCCTCCGGGACAGGGAGTTTGGTGAGCAGTTCTTC. It codes for CASSPLRDREFGEQFF. Using reference TRBV18 and TRBJ2-1 for the parts outside the CDR3, the full variable domain is NAGVMQNPRHLVRRRGQEARLRCSPMKGHSHVYWYRQLPEEGLKFMVYLQKENIIDESGMPKERFSAEFPKEGPSILRIQQVVRGDSAAYFCASSPLRDREFGEQFFGPGTRLTVL.

This chain connects TRBV5-1 to TRBJ1-2; D gene uncertain. CDR1 is SGHRS and CDR2 is YFSETQ in the germline V gene. V gave up 0 bases and J gave up 1 base, with 10 bases separating them. The CDR3 is 15 residues long. CDR3 bases: TGCGCCAGCAGCTTGGACAACCCGGATAACTATGGCTACACCTTC. It is translated as CASSLDNPDNYGYTF.

V gene TRBV5-6 combines with J gene TRBJ2-7; no definite D call. Germline loops: CDR1 SGHDT, CDR2 YYEEEE. This CDR3 region has 13 residues. The V end was cut by 3 bases, the J end by 7 bases, with 14 bases between. CDR3 DNA: TGTGCCAGCAGCTACGAGCAAAAGAGGGAGCAGTACTTC. Its translation is CASSYEQKREQYF.

V usage is TRBV9 and J usage is TRBJ2-7; 9 positions match TRBD2. CDR3 length: 16 residues. After removal of 0 bases from V and 3 bases from J, the junction contained 7 bases not matched to a gene. CDR1 is SGDLS and CDR2 is YYNGEE in the germline V gene. In DNA, the CDR3 is TGTGCCAGCAGCGTAGGGGGGATAGCGGGAGTCTACGAGCAGTACTTC. This codes for CASSVGGIAGVYEQYF.

This chain joins TRBV5-3 and TRBJ2-7; D perhaps matches TRBD1 (5 bases). TRBV5-3 is an ORF for which the function is uncertain. This CDR3 contains 15 residues. The germline V and J ends were trimmed by 3 bases and 1 base, with 14 bases remaining between them. CDR3 region: CARSSSEGASYEQYF. For the CDR3, the DNA is TGTGCCAGAAGCTCCTCAGAAGGGGCGTCCTACGAGCAGTACTTC.

This clone was counted between two and nine times. The chain combines TRBV28 with TRBJ1-3; D gene unclear. The germline V and J ends were trimmed by 1 base and 5 bases, with 9 bases remaining between them. Germline V lookup: CDR1 MDHEN, CDR2 SYDVKM. This CDR3 is built from 14 residues. The CDR3 DNA follows: TGTGCCAGCAGTTTATTCCGGTTTAGAAACACCATATATTTT. It is translated as CASSLFRFRNTIYF.

This CDR3 is CAAGNNEQYF. Written as DNA, the CDR3 is TGTGCCGCGGGGAATAACGAGCAGTACTTC. This chain links TRBV10-3 with TRBJ2-7; D is possibly TRBD2 (6 bases). The germline gives CDR1 ENHRY, CDR2 SYGVKD. The length of the CDR3 is 10 residues. Deletions cut 11 bases from V and 5 bases from J, with 10 bases between.

This clone was detected only a few times. The V and J genes are TRBV6-5 and TRBJ2-7; 7 positions agree with TRBD2. The germline V gene has CDR1 MNHEY and CDR2 SVGAGI. The CDR3 consists of 13 residues. J gave up 5 bases and V 6 bases, and 7 bases lay outside the gene matches. The CDR3 DNA follows: TGTGCCAGCAGGTGGATGGGGGGGGACGAGCAGTACTTC. As protein: CASRWMGGDEQYF.

The chain has TRBV4-1 and TRBJ2-1, with D perhaps given as TRBD1 or TRBD2 (5 bases each). This CDR3 region has 15 residues. Deletions cut 1 base from V and 2 bases from J, with 9 bases between. CDR1 is MGHRA, CDR2 YSYEKL, per germline. The CDR3 spells CASSQGGSTYNEQFF. CDR3 coding DNA: TGCGCCAGCAGCCAAGGGGGGTCCACCTACAATGAGCAGTTCTTC.

The chain joins TRBV5-1 to TRBJ2-7; D possibly uses TRBD1 or TRBD2 (5 bases each). The CDR3 extends over 14 amino acids. The ends were cut back, 0 bases at V and 0 bases at J, with 7 bases in the middle. CDR1 and CDR2 (germline): SGHRS, YFSETQ. The CDR3 DNA follows: TGCGCCAGCAGCTTGGAGGGACCCTCCTACGAGCAGTACTTC. Protein sequence: CASSLEGPSYEQYF. The full variable domain, completed using reference TRBV5-1 and TRBJ2-7, is KAGVTQTPRYLIKTRGQQVTLSCSPISGHRSVSWYQQTPGQGLQFLFEYFSETQRNKGNFPGRFSGRQFSNSRSEMNVSTLELGDSALYLCASSLEGPSYEQYFGPGTRLTVT.